This TCR beta chain is from a study of CD8+ T cells in alopecia areata. There are 13 residues in the CDR3. Looked up from germline, CDR1 is MNHEY and CDR2 is SMNVEV (reference sequence). Trimming pared 4 bases from V and 4 bases from J, leaving 10 bases between. RNA extraction was followed by reverse transcription into cDNA, which acted as the sequencing template. Clones were sequenced by immunoSEQ multiplex PCR, and TCRdb holds only the in-frame ones, with some missing. The sample has around 120,000 clones, less than 50% seen once. V gene TRBV27 combines with J gene TRBJ1-2; a weak D match, TRBD1 (6 bases). This TCR was sampled from a human donor with alopecia areata. The sample consisted of NKG2D-low CD8+ T cells sorted from blood. Written as DNA, the CDR3 is TGTGCCAGCAGTTCGGGACACGTCTATGGCTACACCTTC. It is translated as CASSSGHVYGYTF.